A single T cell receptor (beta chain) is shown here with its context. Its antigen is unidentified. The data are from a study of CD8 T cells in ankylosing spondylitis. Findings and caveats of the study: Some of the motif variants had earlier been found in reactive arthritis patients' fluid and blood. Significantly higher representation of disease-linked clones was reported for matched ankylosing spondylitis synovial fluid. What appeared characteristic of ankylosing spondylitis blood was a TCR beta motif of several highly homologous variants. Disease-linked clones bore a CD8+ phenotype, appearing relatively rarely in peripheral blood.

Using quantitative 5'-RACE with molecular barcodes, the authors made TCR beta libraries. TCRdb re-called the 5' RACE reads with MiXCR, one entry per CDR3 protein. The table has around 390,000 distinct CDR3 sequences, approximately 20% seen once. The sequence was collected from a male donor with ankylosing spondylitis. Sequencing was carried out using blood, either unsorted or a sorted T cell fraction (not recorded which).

CDR3 coding DNA: TGTGCCAGCAGTTACTCGAGGACAGGGGTTTTCACAGATACGCAGTATTTT. Protein: CASSYSRTGVFTDTQYF. The chain joins TRBV6-5 to TRBJ2-3, with 9 bases matching TRBD1. Germline loops: CDR1 MNHEY, CDR2 SVGAGI. Unmatched junction bases numbered 6, after V lost 0 bases and J lost 2 bases. CDR3 length: 17 amino acids.